The following is a T cell receptor (beta chain) sequence with its context. Its specific antigen is unknown. Per-base quality was not reported, and no clone a single base away is much larger than it. Genomic DNA was isolated from the sorted cells so that the TCRbeta CDR3 region could be sequenced. The immunoSEQ Assay was used to sequence the TCRbeta CDR3 regions. TCRdb took over this immuneACCESS table, retaining in-frame rearrangements with V and J assigned. Such tables are incomplete; in checked studies, under half of the missing clones stem from an unresolved V gene, and the remainder is unexplained. The sample table contains about 80,000 clones; only one count was recorded for approximately 91% of them. Approximately 0.69% of the sample lies in the top ten. This record belongs to a study of OX40 agonist ivuxolimab in advanced cancers. Notes on the research overall: Ivuxolimab was a fully human IgG2 agonistic monoclonal antibody targeting the costimulatory receptor OX40 (CD134). The paper reports the monotherapy dose-escalation portion (N of about 51 patients) of the phase I ivuxolimab trial. Intravenous ivuxolimab was administered to patients every 2 weeks at six dose levels: 0.01, 0.1, 0.3, 1.5, 3 and 10 mg/kg. Of the approximately 53 patients in dose escalation, 19 had hepatocellular carcinoma, some 15 had melanoma, 9 had renal cell carcinoma and 9 had head and neck cancer. Partial responses were achieved by three dose-escalation patients, of whom one had hepatocellular carcinoma and two had cutaneous melanoma. Patients were allowed to have had prior anti-PD-1, anti-PD-L1 or anti-CTLA-4 therapy, and 40% to 45% of the dose-escalation patients had been treated with checkpoint inhibitors. The point of sequencing TCRbeta in the periphery was to test whether ivuxolimab changed TCR sequence diversity and drove clonal T-cell expansion. A male proportion of roughly 80% and a mean age of 60 years, ranging from roughly 23 to 90, were recorded for the dose-escalation cohort. On the study overall, not on this receptor specifically: Low levels of normalized T-cell clonal expansion were also seen in some patients who did not respond. At doses from 0.1 to 3.0 mg/kg, clonal expansion was seen in both CD4+ and CD8+ blood T cells between baseline and week 6. On average, CD8+ T cells showed more expanded clones than CD4+ T cells after ivuxolimab. The antigen specificity of the peripheral T cells that underwent clonal expansion was not determined. In the 0.1-3.0 mg/kg groups, partial responders were among the patients with the lowest normalized peripheral clonal expansion, particularly in CD8+ T cells.

Taken from cysteine to phenylalanine, the CDR3 has 17 residues. Solely the CDR3 DNA is kept, with 51 bases framed from the first base. V lost 3 bases and J lost 2 bases, and the count of bases not matched to a germline gene is 6. Based on the germline V gene, the CDR1 and CDR2 sequences are SGHDT and YYEEEE. Patients with a history of autoimmune disease or receiving systemic immunosuppression were excluded from the trial. Peripheral blood for TCR sequencing was collected from all dose cohorts at baseline, on cycle 4 day 1, and on cycle 7 day 1. Samples came from an open-label, multicenter, first-in-human phase I dose-escalation trial of ivuxolimab. Adults with locally advanced or metastatic head and neck squamous cell, hepatocellular, melanoma or renal cell carcinoma were enrolled in the trial. Before TCR sequencing, CD4+ T cells and CD8+ T cells were sorted from peripheral blood as separate populations.

The TCR comes from an adult with an advanced solid tumor such as melanoma, head and neck, liver or kidney cancer. Recombination joined TRBV5-6 with TRBJ2-2; TRBD2 fits 11 bases in the junction. Sample: CD4+ or CD8+ T cells sorted from blood, taken in a trial of the OX40 agonist ivuxolimab. Read as DNA, the sequence is TGTGCCAGCAGCTCTCTGACTAGCGGGGATAACACCGGGGAGCTGTTTTTT. This encodes CASSSLTSGDNTGELFF. The full variable domain, completed from the reference TRBV5-6 and TRBJ2-2 proteins outside the CDR3, reads DAGVTQSPTHLIKTRGQQVTLRCSPKSGHDTVSWYQQALGQGPQFIFQYYEEEERQRGNFPDRFSGHQFPNYSSELNVNALLLGDSALYLCASSSLTSGDNTGELFFGEGSRLTVL.